This passage covers 4 T cell receptor beta chains from one sample sequenced in a study of CD8 T cells in Susac syndrome. The RNA, about 0.5 to 1 ug, was put through reverse transcription using random hexamers. MiXCR, run by TCRdb on the immunoSEQ multiplex PCR reads, gives a single entry per CDR3 protein. The top ten hold 0.2% to 0.25% of the sample, which has 250,000 to 300,000 distinct CDR3 sequences, roughly 85% seen once. What was sequenced was CD8+ T cells from PBMCs. The origin of the receptors is a human donor with multiple sclerosis.

The chain combines TRBV20-1 with TRBJ1-2; D remains unclear. The CDR3 length is 13 residues. V lost 3 bases to trimming and J lost 7 bases, with 15 bases between them. Germline values: CDR1 DFQATT, CDR2 SNEGSKA (reference sequence). This CDR3 is CSARPGQDSGYTF. CDR3 DNA sequence: TGCAGTGCTAGGCCCGGTCAGGACTCTGGCTACACCTTC.

This chain joins TRBV28 and TRBJ1-5; TRBD1 is a possible D gene (6 bases). Germline CDR1 MDHEN, CDR2 SYDVKM. Trimming removed 1 base at V and 4 bases at J, with 17 bases between. The CDR3 has 17 amino acids. The CDR3 DNA reads as TGTGCCAGCAGTTTATCCTATCCACAGGGAGGGAATCAGCCCCAGCATTTT. Amino acids: CASSLSYPQGGNQPQHF.

The chain joins TRBV2 to TRBJ2-1, with D maybe TRBD1 (8 bases). The ends were cut back, 5 bases at V and 3 bases at J, with 14 bases in the middle. The CDR3 extends over 15 amino acids. Per the germline V gene, CDR1 is SNHLY and CDR2 is FYNNEI. The CDR3 nucleotides read TGTGCCAGCAGTCCTAACAGGGGGGGCTACAATGAGCAGTTCTTC. As protein: CASSPNRGGYNEQFF. Complete variable domain (other parts from reference TRBV2 and TRBJ2-1): EPEVTQTPSHQVTQMGQEVILRCVPISNHLYFYWYRQILGQKVEFLVSFYNNEISEKSEIFDDQFSVERPDGSNFTLKIRSTKLEDSAMYFCASSPNRGGYNEQFFGPGTRLTVL.

The chain recombines TRBV24-1 with TRBJ2-1; D possibly uses TRBD1 or TRBD2 (5 bases each). CDR3 length equals 14 residues. The germline gives CDR1 KGHDR, CDR2 SFDVKD. V was trimmed by 7 bases and J by 5 bases, leaving 14 bases between them. The CDR3 DNA reads as TGTGCCACCAGCGGGGCGGGCCCGAACAATGAGCAGTTCTTC. The encoded protein is CATSGAGPNNEQFF.